This T cell receptor beta chain was identified during a study of cutaneous CD30+ T cell lymphoproliferative disorder and hepatitis E (dated by TCRdb to the late 2010s). With respect to this clone: Its cognate antigen has yet to be identified. Nothing much larger sits one base from this clone, and base qualities are not available.

The method behind the library was the immunoSEQ multiplex PCR assay. This is the immuneACCESS table as TCRdb keeps it, with only in-frame sequences that have V and J called. A part of the clones is gone; compared with another copy, unresolved V genes explain less than half, and the rest is unexplained. In all, the sample holds about 7,700 clones, and roughly 70% of those were seen once. The ten top clones hold approximately 1% of the sample. Sequences were obtained from blood. This receptor was identified in a human donor with a cutaneous T cell lymphoproliferative disorder associated with hepatitis E virus.

The CDR3: CASSINPPRTGSWQPQHF. The sequenced DNA: TGTGCCAGTAGTATAAACCCACCGCGGACAGGGTCTTGGCAGCCCCAGCATTTT. The chain was built from TRBV19 and TRBJ1-5; 8 middle bases align to TRBD1. Clipping removes 2 bases from V and 7 bases from J, with 16 as the unmatched junction base count. Measured from the cysteine to the phenylalanine, the CDR3 is 18 residues long. The only DNA kept is the CDR3, 54 bases in frame from the first base. In the germline V gene (reference sequence), CDR1 corresponds to LNHDA and CDR2 to SQIVND.